This T cell receptor (beta chain) appears in the sequencing data of a study of molecular identifiers for immune sequencing clone quantification. The overall study: In replicates, RNA from approximately 20,000 or 100,000 naive CD8 cells was split five ways, four sequenced.

Per the germline V gene, CDR1 is MGHDK and CDR2 is SYGVNS. The CDR3 runs 13 residues. The V and J ends lost 8 bases and 5 bases, in that order; junction bases with no gene match: 8. This clonotype was observed a few times. Its antigen is not identified. Sorted naive CD8 T cells were those defined as CD8+CD4-CCR7+CD45RA+. Study-wide findings and caveats: Sharing of a barcode by identical TCR molecules could cause highly expanded clone sizes to be underestimated. Clonotypes surpassing 20 RNA copies contained over 97% of effector molecules, versus under 1% in naive cells.

TCRdb used MiXCR to reprocess the PCR reads, holding one entry per CDR3 protein. The sample shows roughly 630,000 distinct CDR3 sequences, 25% of them seen only once. Sequencing was carried out using naive CD8+ T cells from blood, with Jurkat cell RNA spiked in. Specified subset: FACS-sorted CD8+CD4-CCR7+CD45RA+ naive T cells. This sequence joins TRBV25-1 and TRBJ2-7; TRBD1 agrees at 8 bases. The TCR originated in a human donor in good health. Some libraries in this study had Jurkat cell RNA spiked in. The CDR3 loop is CASGQGLGNEQYF. In DNA form, the CDR3 reads TGTGCCAGCGGACAGGGTCTCGGGAACGAGCAGTACTTC.